The 4 T cell receptor beta chains below come from one sample, sequenced in a study of T cells in Graves' hyperthyroidism and ophthalmopathy. Template material for amplifying TCR beta CDR3 regions consisted of RNA transcripts. During a first-round RT-PCR of the TCR CDR3, the HTBI primer set was used. TCRdb reprocessed the multiplex PCR reads with MiXCR, giving one entry per CDR3 protein. The data contain roughly 300,000 distinct CDR3 sequences, around 23% of them singletons. Specimen: blood. Every receptor here comes from a woman between 45 and 60 years old with Graves' hyperthyroidism.

This sequence joins TRBV2 and TRBJ2-5, with 11 bases fitting TRBD1. V shed 5 bases and J 4 bases; nucleotides not matched to a gene: 3. The germline gives CDR1 SNHLY, CDR2 FYNNEI. The CDR3 contains 14 residues. The CDR3 DNA follows: TGTGCCAGCAGTCGGACAGGGGGCGGAGAGACCCAGTACTTC. Protein sequence: CASSRTGGGETQYF.

The chain employs TRBV3-1 and TRBJ2-7; D unclear. The germline V gene encodes CDR1 LGHDT and CDR2 YNNKEL (reference sequence). The CDR3 contains 15 residues. The V gene lost 0 bases and the J gene lost 5 bases, with 14 bases spanning the gap. The CDR3 sequence: CASSQDGRSTNEQYF. The CDR3 DNA is TGTGCCAGCAGCCAAGATGGTAGGAGCACTAACGAGCAGTACTTC.

Many counts were recorded for this clonotype. The chain recombines TRBV13 with TRBJ1-1; a weak D match, TRBD1 (5 bases). The V end lost 6 bases, the J end lost 4 bases, and 21 bases lay between the germline ends. This CDR3 comprises 16 residues. The germline gives CDR1 PRHDT, CDR2 FYEKMQ (reference sequence). DNA for the CDR3: TGTGCCAGCAGACCTCTTAGATCCCGGACAATCACTGAAGCTTTCTTT. This gives the protein CASRPLRSRTITEAFF. The complete variable domain, with remaining parts taken from reference TRBV13 and TRBJ1-1, reads AAGVIQSPRHLIKEKRETATLKCYPIPRHDTVYWYQQGPGQDPQFLISFYEKMQSDKGSIPDRFSAQQFSDYHSELNMSSLELGDSALYFCASRPLRSRTITEAFFGQGTRLTVV.

Remarks on this clonotype: A read error may explain this, as a much larger clone is one base away. The chain recombines TRBV5-1 with TRBJ1-1; D gene uncertain. The germline gives CDR1 SGHRS, CDR2 YFSETQ. The CDR3 runs to 15 residues. The CDR3 sequence is CTSGPLTGTNTEAFF. As DNA, the CDR3 is TGCACCAGCGGGCCCCTGACGGGAACGAACACTGAAGCTTTCTTT. Complete variable domain (other parts from reference TRBV5-1 and TRBJ1-1): KAGVTQTPRYLIKTRGQQVTLSCSPISGHRSVSWYQQTPGQGLQFLFEYFSETQRNKGNFPGRFSGRQFSNSRSEMNVSTLELGDSALYLCTSGPLTGTNTEAFFGQGTRLTVV.